Presented here are 6 T cell receptor beta chains from one specimen sequenced in a study of identical twins. MiXCR, applied by TCRdb to the 5' RACE reads, yields one record per CDR3 protein. The table includes 250,000 or so distinct CDR3 sequences, 7.5% detected once. The same sample was also studied in work on yellow fever vaccine responses in identical twins.

The sample consisted of CD8+ T cells sorted from blood. Receptor source: a woman aged 18-30 years in good health.

CDR3: CSARGRTSGRSNEQFF. CDR3 in DNA: TGCAGTGCTAGAGGCCGGACTAGCGGGAGGAGTAATGAGCAGTTCTTC. The rearrangement links TRBV20-1 to TRBJ2-1; 14 positions match TRBD2. Trimming removed 1 base from V and 7 bases from J; junction bases left unmatched: 6. This CDR3 has 16 residues. CDR1 is DFQATT, CDR2 SNEGSKA, per germline (reference sequence).

This clonotype was seen more than once but under ten times. The chain joins TRBV27 to TRBJ2-7; TRBD1 aligns across 8 bases. Losses at the gene ends were 4 bases for V and 0 bases for J; bases not matched to a gene: 2. The CDR3 is 14 residues long. In germline, CDR1 is MNHEY, CDR2 SMNVEV (reference sequence). CDR3 nucleotide sequence: TGTGCCAGCAGTTCAGGGGGCCCCTCCTACGAGCAGTACTTC. It is translated as CASSSGGPSYEQYF.

This clonotype was counted many times. Sequence at one end of the junction differs from germline and may be a read error. The V call is TRBV12-3 or TRBV12-4, the J call TRBJ2-3; weak D call: TRBD2 (6 bases). The CDR3 is 13 residues long. CDR3 in DNA: TGCGCCAGCAGCTTCGGCGGGGCAGATACGCAGTATTTT. This sequence encodes CASSFGGADTQYF.

This clonotype was seen a few times. The chain couples TRBV7-9 to TRBJ1-2, with 7 bases aligning to TRBD1. Germline CDR1 and CDR2: SEHNR and FQNEAQ (reference sequence). V gave up 2 bases and J gave up 4 bases; unmatched junction bases: 10. The CDR3 consists of 16 residues. The CDR3 spells CASSLSESGGFYGYTF. In nucleotides, the CDR3 is TGTGCCAGCAGCTTAAGCGAGTCAGGGGGTTTCTATGGCTACACCTTC.

This clonotype has ten or more counts. This chain joins TRBV5-6 and TRBJ2-5, with 9 nucleotides matching TRBD2. V dropped 1 base and J dropped 5; count of bases not matched to a gene: 9. This CDR3 is 16 amino acids long. Germline-derived CDR1 and CDR2 are SGHDT and YYEEEE. The CDR3: CASSLWAGGPLETQYF. CDR3 in DNA: TGTGCCAGCAGCTTGTGGGCGGGAGGGCCACTTGAGACCCAGTACTTC.

The CDR3 is CASSSSFLYNEQFF. CDR3 nucleotide sequence: TGTGCCAGCAGCTCCTCCTTCCTCTACAATGAGCAGTTCTTC. The V and J genes are TRBV28 and TRBJ2-1; D is undetermined. The CDR3 totals 14 residues. V lost 6 bases and J lost 3, with 12 bases in between. The V gene's germline CDR1 is MDHEN and CDR2 SYDVKM.